These 5 T cell receptor beta chains originate from one sample sequenced in a study of T-cell memory formation after mild COVID-19. MiXCR, run by TCRdb on the 5' RACE reads, gives a single entry per CDR3 protein. The repertoire holds just over 400,000 distinct CDR3 sequences, with about a quarter as singletons. Input material: PBMCs or a T cell subset sorted from them (not recorded which). These receptors were collected from an adult woman who had mild COVID-19 (a few samples of this study predate the infection). Cell type and time point are not known.

The chain uses TRBV27 and TRBJ1-2, with D hard to call. V was trimmed by 3 bases and J by 2 bases, leaving 7 bases between them. The CDR3 covers 13 residues. Germline V CDR1 and CDR2: MNHEY, SMNVEV (reference sequence). The CDR3 DNA is TGTGCCAGCAGTTTCAGACGGAACTATGGCTACACCTTC. Encoded protein: CASSFRRNYGYTF.

This clonotype was detected many times. V is TRBV4-3 and J is TRBJ2-7; 7 bases line up with TRBD2. The V gene's germline CDR1 is LGHNA and CDR2 YSLEER. V dropped 3 bases and J dropped 0; count of bases not matched to a gene: 8. The CDR3 covers 16 residues. DNA of the CDR3: TGCGCCAGCAGCCAGGGGATAGCGGGCCTCTCCTACGAGCAGTACTTC. Translation: CASSQGIAGLSYEQYF.

The rearrangement links TRBV21-1 to TRBJ2-1; the DNA was not used to check the table's D call, TRBD1. TRBV21-1 is a pseudogene locus. The CDR3 is made up of 18 amino acids. Here the CDR3 DNA reads TGTGCCAGCAGCAAAGTGGCCAGGCCTTTCCCCTACTACAATGAGCAGTTCTTC. This codes for CASSKVARPFPYYNEQFF.

The chain employs TRBV11-2 and TRBJ1-4, with 10 bases that match TRBD1. J lost 12 bases, V lost 6 bases, and 10 bases had no gene match. The CDR3 is 14 amino acids. Germline CDR1 reads SGHAT; CDR2 reads FQNNGV. CDR3 sequence: CASRIRLGTGELFF. CDR3 in DNA: TGTGCCAGCAGAATCCGGCTGGGGACAGGGGAACTGTTTTTT.

The V and J genes are TRBV4-1 and TRBJ2-7, with TRBD2 matching 7 bases. The V segment lost 3 bases and the J segment 3 bases; nucleotides outside the gene matches: 2. Germline CDR1 MGHRA, CDR2 YSYEKL. This CDR3 spans 13 amino acids. The CDR3 region has the DNA TGCGCCAGCAGCCAGGGGACTAACTACGAGCAGTACTTC. This gives the protein CASSQGTNYEQYF.